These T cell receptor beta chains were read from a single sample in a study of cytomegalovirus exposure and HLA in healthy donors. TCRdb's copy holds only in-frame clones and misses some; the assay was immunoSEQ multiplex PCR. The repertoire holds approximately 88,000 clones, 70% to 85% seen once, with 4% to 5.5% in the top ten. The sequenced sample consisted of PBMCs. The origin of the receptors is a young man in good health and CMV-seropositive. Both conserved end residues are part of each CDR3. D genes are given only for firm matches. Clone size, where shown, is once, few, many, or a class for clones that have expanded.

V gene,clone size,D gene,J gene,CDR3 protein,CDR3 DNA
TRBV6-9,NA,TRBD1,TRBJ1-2,CASRSDRAHGYTF,TGTGCCAGCAGATCAGACAGGGCCCATGGCTACACCTTC
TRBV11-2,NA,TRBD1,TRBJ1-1,CASSPNPGGTEAFF,TGTGCCAGCAGCCCTAACCCAGGGGGGACTGAAGCTTTCTTT
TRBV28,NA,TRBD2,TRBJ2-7,CASSPSPAGVHEQYF,TGTGCCAGCAGCCCAAGCCCAGCGGGAGTCCACGAGCAGTACTTC
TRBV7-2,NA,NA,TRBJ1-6,CASSLQGLNSPLHF,TGTGCCAGCAGCCTACAGGGTCTGAATTCACCCCTCCACTTT
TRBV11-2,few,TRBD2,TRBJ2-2,CASSLTGGFTGELFF,TGTGCCAGCAGCTTAACGGGGGGGTTCACCGGGGAGCTGTTTTTT
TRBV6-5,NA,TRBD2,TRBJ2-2,CASSYSRGTGELFF,TGTGCCAGCAGTTACTCGCGGGGGACCGGGGAGCTGTTTTTT
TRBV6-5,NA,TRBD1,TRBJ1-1,CASRSTGSGTEAFF,TGTGCCAGCAGGTCGACAGGGAGTGGCACTGAAGCTTTCTTT
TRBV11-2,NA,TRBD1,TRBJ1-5,CASSLGSGGNQPQHF,TGTGCCAGCAGCTTAGGCTCAGGGGGCAACCAGCCCCAGCATTTT
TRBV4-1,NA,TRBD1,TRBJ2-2,CASSQRDRGGPNTGELFF,TGCGCCAGCAGCCAACGGGACAGGGGGGGTCCGAACACCGGGGAGCTGTTTTTT
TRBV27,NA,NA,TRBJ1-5,CASSLSAGGYQPQHF,TGTGCCAGCAGTCTGTCAGCGGGGGGCTATCAGCCCCAGCATTTT
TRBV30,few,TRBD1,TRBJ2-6,CAWSATTGGASGANVLTF,TGTGCCTGGAGTGCTACGACAGGGGGTGCCTCTGGGGCCAACGTCCTGACTTTC
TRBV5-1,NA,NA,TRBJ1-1,CASTPGVGNTEAFF,TGCGCCAGCACCCCAGGGGTCGGGAACACTGAAGCTTTCTTT
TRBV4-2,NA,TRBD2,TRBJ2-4,CASSQVAGGKNIQYF,TGTGCCAGCAGCCAAGTGGCGGGAGGGAAAAACATTCAGTACTTC
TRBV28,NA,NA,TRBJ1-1,CASSHQGRGNTEAFF,TGTGCCAGCAGTCATCAGGGAAGGGGAAACACTGAAGCTTTCTTT
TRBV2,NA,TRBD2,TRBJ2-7,CASSDGGLTSGIHEQYF,TGTGCCAGCAGTGACGGGGGATTGACTAGCGGGATCCACGAGCAGTACTTC
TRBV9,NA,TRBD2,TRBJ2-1,CASSARTSGRRNEQFF,TGTGCCAGCAGCGCCCGGACTAGCGGGAGGAGGAATGAGCAGTTCTTC
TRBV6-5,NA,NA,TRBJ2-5,CASRYTGWAQETQYF,TGTGCCAGCAGGTATACAGGATGGGCCCAAGAGACCCAGTACTTC
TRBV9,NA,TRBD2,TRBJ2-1,CASSVGPSGGAEQFF,TGTGCCAGCAGCGTAGGTCCTAGCGGGGGGGCTGAGCAGTTCTTC
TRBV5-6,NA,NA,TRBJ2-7,CASSFGQDYEQYF,TGTGCCAGCAGCTTTGGGCAGGACTACGAGCAGTACTTC
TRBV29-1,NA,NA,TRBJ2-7,CSAGPLSSYEQYF,TGCAGCGCAGGTCCCCTGAGCTCCTACGAGCAGTACTTC
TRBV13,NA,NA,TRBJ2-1,CASSLGGSTAEQFF,TGTGCCAGCAGCTTAGGCGGGTCCACCGCGGAGCAGTTCTTC
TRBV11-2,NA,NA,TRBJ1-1,CASSLVGPNTEAFF,TGTGCCAGCAGCTTAGTTGGCCCGAACACTGAAGCTTTCTTT
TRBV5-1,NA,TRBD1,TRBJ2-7,CASSFSGQGHEQYF,TGCGCCAGCAGCTTCTCGGGACAGGGGCACGAGCAGTACTTC